Below, 27 T cell receptor beta chains from the same sample are listed, as sequenced in a study of graft-versus-host responses after intestinal transplantation. Data came from immunoSEQ multiplex PCR; TCRdb stores just in-frame clones and leaves some out. The table records about 51,000 clones, around 90% of them present only once. These TCRs are of unknown antigen specificity. The material was unstimulated CD4+ T cells sorted from spleen or lymph node cells, obtained before transplant. The receptors here all came from a human donor who was the organ donor for an intestinal transplant.

This clone was seen more than once but under ten times. The chain couples TRBV5-1 to TRBJ1-5; weak D call: TRBD1 (5 bases). The length of the CDR3 is 15 residues. The V gene's germline CDR1 is SGHRS and CDR2 YFSETQ. The V end lost 4 bases, the J end lost 0 bases, and 11 bases lay between the germline ends. The CDR3 loop is CASSLEGVSNQPQHF. For the CDR3, the DNA is TGCGCCAGCAGCCTGGAAGGGGTTAGCAATCAGCCCCAGCATTTT.

This sequence joins TRBV30 and TRBJ2-3, with 11 bases aligning to TRBD2. The V and J ends lost 1 base and 2 bases, in that order; junction bases with no gene match: 11. This CDR3 is built from 18 residues. Per germline, CDR1 GTSNPN and CDR2 SVGIG (reference sequence). DNA for the CDR3: TGTGCCTGGAGTGCTAAAGGACTAGCGGGCGCGCACACAGATACGCAGTATTTT. Translated: CAWSAKGLAGAHTDTQYF.

A few counts support this clone. The chain employs TRBV11-3 and TRBJ2-3, with 8 bases that match TRBD2. The V and J ends lost 4 bases and 4 bases, in that order; junction bases with no gene match: 10. Looked up from germline, CDR1 is SGHNT and CDR2 is YENEEA. The CDR3 spans 16 residues. CDR3 in amino acids: CASSSLHRGGPDTQYF. In DNA form, the CDR3 reads TGTGCCAGCAGCTCCCTTCATCGGGGGGGTCCAGATACGCAGTATTTT.

V gene TRBV7-9 combines with J gene TRBJ2-1; 9 positions match TRBD2. The germline gives CDR1 SEHNR, CDR2 FQNEAQ (reference sequence). V shed 2 bases, J shed 12 bases, and the junction held 8 bases outside the gene matches. This CDR3 region has 14 residues. CDR3 amino acids: CASSLNPGAGGQFF. CDR3 nucleotide sequence: TGTGCCAGCAGCTTAAATCCCGGAGCGGGAGGGCAGTTCTTC.

The chain employs TRBV5-8 and TRBJ2-4; 8 bases map to TRBD2. The germline CDR1 and CDR2 sequences are SGHTS and YDEGEE. The V gene end was trimmed by 5 bases and the J gene end by 3 bases; junction bases not matched to a gene: 7. The length of the CDR3 is 15 residues. CDR3 coding DNA: TGTGCCAGCAGGCTGAGCGGGAGAGACAAAAACATTCAGTACTTC. This gives the protein CASRLSGRDKNIQYF.

This chain links TRBV30 with TRBJ2-5, with D tentatively TRBD1 (5 bases). Germline CDR1 is GTSNPN and CDR2 is SVGIG (reference sequence). Trimming shortened V by 3 bases and J by 1 base, and 12 bases separated the two germline ends. The CDR3 length is 14 residues. Here the CDR3 reads CAWSVWGPQETQYF. The CDR3 DNA is TGTGCCTGGAGCGTGTGGGGCCCCCAAGAGACCCAGTACTTC.

The V call is TRBV28, the J call TRBJ1-1; tentatively, D is TRBD1 (5 bases). The V and J ends lost 2 bases and 1 base respectively, with 8 bases between them. Germline V gives CDR1 MDHEN, CDR2 SYDVKM. The CDR3 is 14 residues long. In nucleotides, the CDR3 is TGTGCCAGCAGTTTAATACAGGCGAACACTGAAGCTTTCTTT. Translating it yields CASSLIQANTEAFF.

V is TRBV11-3 and J is TRBJ2-1; weak D call: TRBD2 (6 bases). Trimming stripped 0 bases from V and 9 bases from J, with 21 bases between. The CDR3 has 17 amino acids. In germline, CDR1 is SGHNT, CDR2 YENEEA. The CDR3 is CASSLDLGTPRGSEQFF. The DNA for the CDR3 is TGTGCCAGCAGCTTAGATTTGGGGACTCCCCGAGGGAGTGAGCAGTTCTTC.

The chain combines TRBV5-1 with TRBJ1-6, with 7 nucleotides matching TRBD1. The ends lost 5 bases at V and 7 bases at J; junction bases unmatched: 3. This CDR3 has 13 amino acids. Germline loops: CDR1 SGHRS, CDR2 YFSETQ. The CDR3 reads CASRWDRNSPLHF. The CDR3 DNA reads as TGCGCCAGCAGATGGGACAGAAATTCACCCCTCCACTTT.

V usage is TRBV6-4 and J usage is TRBJ1-4, with TRBD1 matching 8 bases. Germline CDR1 reads MRHNA; CDR2 reads SNTAGT. After removal of 3 bases from V and 5 bases from J, the junction contained 5 bases not matched to a gene. This CDR3 has 15 residues. The CDR3 sequence: CASSEWGQANEKLFF. The CDR3 DNA reads as TGTGCCAGCAGTGAGTGGGGACAGGCCAATGAAAAACTGTTTTTT.

The chain is built from TRBV15 and TRBJ2-7; unclear D gene. V lost 0 bases and J 3 bases, leaving 12 bases between the germline ends. This CDR3 spans 15 amino acids. Looked up from germline, CDR1 is LNHNV and CDR2 is YYDKDF (reference sequence). The CDR3 is CATSRDLGPGYEQYF. CDR3 DNA: TGTGCCACCAGCAGAGATCTGGGCCCTGGCTACGAGCAGTACTTC.

The gene calls are TRBV19 and TRBJ2-5; 9 nucleotides line up with TRBD1. The DNA matches TRBJ2-7 better at its end, which makes the J call doubtful. CDR3 length: 13 amino acids. Germline values: CDR1 LNHDA, CDR2 SQIVND (reference sequence). The CDR3 sequence: CASKDRGRYEQYF. The CDR3 DNA is TGTGCCAGTAAGGACAGGGGAAGGTACGAGCAGTACTTC.

This rearrangement joins TRBV7-9 to TRBJ2-1; 10 bases align to TRBD1. CDR1 is SEHNR, CDR2 FQNEAQ, per germline (reference sequence). This CDR3 has 18 amino acids. V lost 5 bases to trimming and J lost 4 bases; unmatched junction nucleotides: 14. The CDR3 DNA sequence: TGTGCCAGCAGCCCCATAGGGGACAGGGGTATTTCGTACAATGAGCAGTTCTTC. This translates into CASSPIGDRGISYNEQFF.

This clone was counted once. V usage is TRBV28 and J usage is TRBJ1-2, with 12 bases lining up with TRBD1. Trimming cost V 7 bases and J 8 bases; bases outside gene matches: 11. Germline-derived CDR1 and CDR2 are MDHEN and SYDVKM. This CDR3 spans 15 amino acids. CDR3 sequence: CASNKPGQGARGYTF. The DNA for the CDR3 is TGTGCCAGCAACAAGCCGGGACAGGGGGCTAGAGGCTACACCTTC.

The chain is built from TRBV25-1 and TRBJ2-5; 8 bases fit TRBD1. From germline, CDR1 is MGHDK and CDR2 SYGVNS. The CDR3 runs 14 residues. V dropped 2 bases and J dropped 3; count of bases not matched to a gene: 2. In DNA, the CDR3 is TGTGCCAGCAGTGAAGGGGGACAGGAAGAGACCCAGTACTTC. This translates into CASSEGGQEETQYF.

The chain joins TRBV9 to TRBJ2-7, with D perhaps TRBD2 (6 bases). Trimming took 4 bases from V and 0 from J, leaving 14 bases between them. CDR3 length: 15 residues. In germline, CDR1 is SGDLS, CDR2 YYNGEE. Here the CDR3 reads CASSPGTSLSYEQYF. The CDR3 DNA sequence: TGTGCCAGCAGCCCCGGGACTTCACTCTCCTACGAGCAGTACTTC.

The chain has TRBV28 and TRBJ2-1; D ambiguous. Per germline, CDR1 MDHEN and CDR2 SYDVKM. This CDR3 is built from 15 residues. V was pared by 3 bases and J by 4 bases, with 13 bases between. CDR3 nucleotides: TGTGCCAGCAGTTTCCTCTTTAGAGTTTACAATGAGCAGTTCTTC. Its translation is CASSFLFRVYNEQFF.

This chain joins TRBV27 and TRBJ2-3; D ambiguous. The CDR3 is 19 amino acids. V gave up 4 bases and J gave up 0 bases, with 23 bases separating them. Germline-derived CDR1 and CDR2 are MNHEY and SMNVEV (reference sequence). CDR3 coding DNA: TGTGCCAGCAGTTCCCGCCCATCGCCCGCGGCCGTTAGCACAGATACGCAGTATTTT. It is translated as CASSSRPSPAAVSTDTQYF.

The V and J genes are TRBV2 and TRBJ2-2, with D perhaps TRBD2 (5 bases). This CDR3 contains 14 residues. Germline CDR1 and CDR2: SNHLY and FYNNEI. V was shortened by 9 bases and J by 6 bases, with 17 bases between the two germline ends. Here the CDR3 DNA reads TGTGCCAGTTCCGAGGGCCGGGCATCCGGGGAGCTGTTTTTT. Translated: CASSEGRASGELFF.

The chain couples TRBV6-5 to TRBJ1-2; TRBD1 aligns across 9 bases. Looked up from germline, CDR1 is MNHEY and CDR2 is SVGAGI. With 4 bases clipped from V and 8 bases from J, the junction kept 14 bases outside the gene matches. This CDR3 region has 16 residues. CDR3: CASSSPPGTGFFGYTF. CDR3 in DNA: TGTGCCAGCAGTTCACCACCCGGGACAGGGTTTTTCGGCTACACCTTC.

The chain links TRBV28 to TRBJ2-7; 9 nucleotides align to TRBD2. CDR1 is MDHEN and CDR2 is SYDVKM in the germline V gene. This CDR3 region has 17 residues. V lost 3 bases, J lost 4 bases, and 13 bases stayed unmatched. Here the CDR3 DNA reads TGTGCCAGCAGTTTCGGACTCGCCGCGGGAGGGGAATACGAGCAGTACTTC. It yields the protein CASSFGLAAGGEYEQYF.

The chain employs TRBV4-1 and TRBJ2-3; no firm D call. Trimming took off 5 bases at V and 5 bases at J, with 20 bases between the two ends. The CDR3 sequence is 16 residues long. Germline V gives CDR1 MGHRA, CDR2 YSYEKL. The CDR3 coding sequence is TGCGCCAGCAGCTCGTGGGCCCTGCCATTCCAAGATACGCAGTATTTT. This codes for CASSSWALPFQDTQYF.

The table lists this clone with a count of one. This rearrangement joins TRBV27 to TRBJ2-7, with 9 bases that match TRBD2. V lost 3 bases, J lost 8 bases, and 14 bases stayed unmatched. Germline loops: CDR1 MNHEY, CDR2 SMNVEV (reference sequence). The CDR3 runs to 16 residues. The CDR3: CASSLNRREGQGKQYF. CDR3 nucleotide sequence: TGTGCCAGCAGTTTGAATCGGCGGGAGGGCCAAGGGAAGCAGTACTTC.

The gene calls are TRBV5-6 and TRBJ2-7; 9 nucleotides match TRBD1. Germline V CDR1 and CDR2: SGHDT, YYEEEE. The ends lost 3 bases at V and 5 bases at J; junction bases unmatched: 3. The CDR3 runs 13 residues. The CDR3 region has the DNA TGTGCCAGCAGCTGGACAGGGGTCCACGAGCAGTACTTC. This codes for CASSWTGVHEQYF.

This clone appeared a single time. This sequence joins TRBV9 and TRBJ1-4; TRBD1 matches 9 bases. Germline V gene sequence: CDR1 SGDLS, CDR2 YYNGEE. V shed 2 bases, J shed 4 bases, and the junction held 3 bases outside the gene matches. This CDR3 spans 15 amino acids. CDR3 residues: CASSVGQGLNEKLFF. CDR3 bases: TGTGCCAGCAGCGTCGGACAGGGGCTTAATGAAAAACTGTTTTTT.

The sample holds one count of this clone. The chain couples TRBV5-1 to TRBJ2-1; 8 positions match TRBD2. V lost 4 bases, J lost 5 bases, and 5 bases stayed unmatched. The CDR3 loop spans 14 amino acids. Germline loops: CDR1 SGHRS, CDR2 YFSETQ. The chain's CDR3 is CASSPGTRHNEQFF. In DNA, the CDR3 is TGCGCCAGCAGCCCCGGGACTAGGCACAATGAGCAGTTCTTC.

The chain is built from TRBV18 and TRBJ2-3, with no clear D. Germline CDR1 is KGHSH and CDR2 is LQKENI. Between the trimmed V and J ends, which lost 3 bases and 2 bases, there was a span of 3 bases. This CDR3 spans 12 amino acids. CDR3 sequence (DNA): TGTGCCAGCTCACCGGCCACAGATACGCAGTATTTT. Its translation is CASSPATDTQYF.